The next 25 T cell receptor beta chains were all read from a single sample in a study of shared T cell receptors in the human thymus. Profiling relied on immunoSEQ multiplex PCR, and the TCRdb table lists in-frame clones only, not all of them. The sample lists 65,000 to 70,000 clones, roughly 96% seen once, with around 0.03% in the top ten. The sample comprised thymocytes. The receptors stem from a human donor.

J is TRBJ2-1 and V is TRBV4-3; either TRBD1 or TRBD2 may supply D (6 bases each). The germline V gene encodes CDR1 LGHNA and CDR2 YSLEER. This CDR3 is 12 amino acids long. V lost 3 bases and J lost 9, with 9 bases in between. The CDR3 DNA is TGCGCCAGCAGCCATGAGGGGGGTGAGCAGTTCTTC. This gives the protein CASSHEGGEQFF.

The chain uses TRBV12-5 and TRBJ1-2, with 7 bases aligning to TRBD1. The germline gives CDR1 LGHNT, CDR2 FRNRAP. This CDR3 contains 15 residues. Trimming removed 1 base from V and 7 bases from J; junction bases left unmatched: 9. Here the CDR3 reads CASGLAQGGRPGYTF. CDR3 DNA sequence: TGTGCTAGTGGTTTGGCCCAGGGGGGGCGGCCTGGCTACACCTTC.

V and J are TRBV5-1 and TRBJ2-7; D is undetermined. Germline V lookup: CDR1 SGHRS, CDR2 YFSETQ. CDR3 size: 16 residues. The V gene lost 0 bases and the J gene lost 2 bases, with 15 bases spanning the gap. The CDR3, as DNA: TGCGCCAGCAGCTTGGCCAAGGCCCTCCATCCCTACGAGCAGTACTTC. Translating it yields CASSLAKALHPYEQYF.

The count of this clone is one. J is TRBJ1-2 and V is TRBV5-6; no clear D gene. Trimming left V 0 bases short and J 1 base short, with 13 bases between. This CDR3 is built from 16 residues. The germline V gene encodes CDR1 SGHDT and CDR2 YYEEEE. In DNA, the CDR3 is TGTGCCAGCAGCTTGGTGGCGGGAGTAGTTAACTATGGCTACACCTTC. This sequence encodes CASSLVAGVVNYGYTF.

The chain links TRBV25-1 to TRBJ1-2, with D uncertain. The CDR3 has 14 amino acids. Germline V gene sequence: CDR1 MGHDK, CDR2 SYGVNS. V was pared by 1 base and J by 8 bases, with 14 bases between. The CDR3 DNA follows: TGTGCCAGCAGTGAATGTAAGCAAGACCGGGGCTACACCTTC. It yields the protein CASSECKQDRGYTF.

This chain joins TRBV9 and TRBJ2-3, with TRBD1 matching 10 bases. The CDR3 is 15 amino acids. The trim removed 4 bases at V and 6 bases at J, leaving 8 bases unmatched. Per germline, CDR1 SGDLS and CDR2 YYNGEE. CDR3 in amino acids: CASSQGQGKGDTQYF. DNA for the CDR3: TGTGCCAGCAGCCAGGGACAGGGGAAGGGGGATACGCAGTATTTT. Using reference TRBV9 and TRBJ2-3 for the parts outside the CDR3, the full variable domain is DSGVTQTPKHLITATGQRVTLRCSPRSGDLSVYWYQQSLDQGLQFLIQYYNGEERAKGNILERFSAQQFPDLHSELNLSSLELGDSALYFCASSQGQGKGDTQYFGPGTRLTVL.

The chain links TRBV19 to TRBJ1-4, with D possibly TRBD1 on 5 matching bases. This CDR3 is 14 amino acids long. V lost 4 bases, J lost 8 bases, and 14 bases lay in between. Per the germline V gene, CDR1 is LNHDA and CDR2 is SQIVND (reference sequence). The CDR3 bases are TGTGCCAGTAGTACACGTCTTGGGGACGAAAAACTGTTTTTT. Translation: CASSTRLGDEKLFF.

The chain joins TRBV7-3 to TRBJ2-1, with 14 bases identical to TRBD2. The length of the CDR3 is 18 residues. J gave up 5 bases and V 3 bases, and 9 bases lay outside the gene matches. Germline V gene data show CDR1 as SGHTA and CDR2 as FQGTGA. The DNA of the CDR3 is TGTGCCAGCAGCTTGGGGACTAGCGGGGGTAAGGCGGACAATGAGCAGTTCTTC. The encoded protein is CASSLGTSGGKADNEQFF.

This chain joins TRBV9 and TRBJ1-2; D is unresolved. The CDR3 contains 15 residues. Between the trimmed V and J ends, which lost 0 bases and 1 base, there was a span of 10 bases. The germline CDR1 and CDR2 sequences are SGDLS and YYNGEE. The CDR3 region has the DNA TGTGCCAGCAGCGTAGCAAGGCAGCTTAACTATGGCTACACCTTC. Amino acids: CASSVARQLNYGYTF.

This clone was recorded only once. The chain joins TRBV19 to TRBJ2-7; D gene ambiguous. The germline CDR1 and CDR2 sequences are LNHDA and SQIVND (reference sequence). This CDR3 region has 15 residues. V dropped 5 bases and J dropped 0 bases, with 14 bases sitting between them. The chain's CDR3 is CASSPRLGLSYEQYF. CDR3 coding DNA: TGTGCCAGTAGTCCAAGGCTAGGCCTCTCCTACGAGCAGTACTTC.

This chain uses TRBV7-9 with TRBJ2-1; TRBD2 matches at 9 bases. The CDR3 is 16 amino acids. Germline V gene lookup returns CDR1 SEHNR and CDR2 FQNEAQ (reference sequence). The trim removed 5 bases at V and 6 bases at J, leaving 11 bases unmatched. CDR3 coding DNA: TGTGCCAGCAGCGACCTCAAGCGGGGGGCCTTCAATGAGCAGTTCTTC. Its protein product is CASSDLKRGAFNEQFF.

This clone appeared a few times. V and J are TRBV30 and TRBJ1-1; D remains unclear. This CDR3 comprises 13 residues. The V gene lost 1 base and the J gene lost 0 bases, with 6 bases spanning the gap. The germline CDR1 and CDR2 sequences are GTSNPN and SVGIG (reference sequence). The CDR3 loop is CAWSGRMNTEAFF. DNA of the CDR3: TGTGCCTGGAGTGGACGGATGAACACTGAAGCTTTCTTT.

In this sample, this clone turned up a few times. The chain joins TRBV21-1 to TRBJ1-5. TRBV21-1 is a pseudogene locus. The CDR3 is 11 residues long. This CDR3 reads CASRFSQAQHF. CDR3 in DNA: TGTGCCAGCAGATTTAGCCAGGCCCAGCATTTT.

The chain combines TRBV5-6 with TRBJ2-2, with 10 nucleotides matching TRBD1. Germline CDR1 SGHDT, CDR2 YYEEEE. Trimming took 0 bases from V and 4 from J; bases not matched to a gene: 6. The CDR3 runs to 17 residues. CDR3 protein: CASSLVGQGSFTGELFF. DNA for the CDR3: TGTGCCAGCAGCTTGGTGGGACAGGGGTCGTTCACCGGGGAGCTGTTTTTT.

V gene TRBV5-6 combines with J gene TRBJ1-1; 7 nucleotides match TRBD1. The V gene end was trimmed by 4 bases and the J gene end by 5 bases; junction bases not matched to a gene: 17. Per the germline V gene, CDR1 is SGHDT and CDR2 is YYEEEE. The CDR3 has 17 amino acids. This CDR3 is CASSQQSRQGSKTEAFF. In nucleotides, the CDR3 is TGTGCCAGCAGCCAACAAAGTCGACAGGGATCGAAGACTGAAGCTTTCTTT.

The V gene is TRBV4-3, the J gene TRBJ1-6, with 9 positions matching TRBD1. The CDR3 covers 19 residues. V was clipped by 2 bases and J by 2 bases; unmatched bases: 10. The V gene's germline CDR1 is LGHNA and CDR2 YSLEER. CDR3 bases: TGCGCCAGCAGCCAAACCGGGACAGGGCCCCACCCCTATAATTCACCCCTCCACTTT. This encodes CASSQTGTGPHPYNSPLHF.

The chain combines TRBV29-1 with TRBJ2-1, with 13 bases that match TRBD2. There are 16 residues in the CDR3. The V gene end was trimmed by 3 bases and the J gene end by 4 bases; junction bases not matched to a gene: 6. Germline-derived CDR1 and CDR2 are SQVTM and ANQGSEA. The CDR3 coding sequence is TGCAGCGTTGACGCAGGGACTAGCGGGGCGTACAATGAGCAGTTCTTC. It encodes CSVDAGTSGAYNEQFF.

V is TRBV7-2 and J is TRBJ2-5; 7 nucleotides match TRBD1. Germline-derived CDR1 and CDR2 are SGHTA and FQGNSA. The trim removed 0 bases at V and 5 bases at J, leaving 6 bases unmatched. This CDR3 comprises 15 residues. The CDR3 loop is CASSLAWTGAETQYF. Written as DNA, the CDR3 is TGTGCCAGCAGCTTAGCCTGGACAGGTGCGGAGACCCAGTACTTC.

V gene TRBV18 combines with J gene TRBJ1-6; tentatively, D is TRBD1 (5 bases). Between the trimmed V and J ends, which lost 3 bases and 0 bases, there was a span of 9 bases. CDR1 is KGHSH and CDR2 is LQKENI in the germline V gene. The CDR3 contains 16 residues. CDR3 in amino acids: CASSPHRSSYNSPLHF. In DNA form, the CDR3 reads TGTGCCAGCTCACCCCACAGGAGCTCCTATAATTCACCCCTCCACTTT.

The chain is built from TRBV18 and TRBJ2-7; the D is unclear. Germline lookup yields CDR1 KGHSH and CDR2 LQKENI. The CDR3 is 16 amino acids. Trimming shortened V by 0 bases and J by 7 bases, and 19 bases separated the two germline ends. The CDR3 reads CASSPPVARALIEQYF. DNA of the CDR3: TGTGCCAGCTCACCACCGGTGGCTAGAGCTTTAATAGAGCAGTACTTC.

This chain joins TRBV5-8 and TRBJ2-1; D gene unclear. V shed 2 bases and J shed 3 bases, with 12 bases lying between them. The CDR3 is 15 residues long. Germline V CDR1 and CDR2: SGHTS, YDEGEE. The CDR3 coding sequence is TGTGCCAGCAGCTTTTCAGAGATTTTCTACAATGAGCAGTTCTTC. Amino acid sequence: CASSFSEIFYNEQFF.

The CDR3 here is CASSLFRPGTGAKNIQYF. The DNA for the CDR3 is TGTGCCAGCAGCTTATTCCGGCCCGGGACAGGGGCCAAAAACATTCAGTACTTC. The gene calls are TRBV7-2 and TRBJ2-4; TRBD1 agrees at 9 bases. Per germline, CDR1 SGHTA and CDR2 FQGNSA. With 2 bases clipped from V and 1 base from J, the junction kept 9 bases outside the gene matches. The CDR3 runs to 18 residues.

J is TRBJ1-1 and V is TRBV27, with D hard to call. This CDR3 is 13 amino acids long. V was trimmed by 5 bases and J by 8 bases, leaving 15 bases between them. Germline V CDR1 and CDR2: MNHEY, SMNVEV (reference sequence). The CDR3: CASSVGSYWEAFF. The DNA for the CDR3 is TGTGCCAGCAGTGTCGGGAGTTACTGGGAAGCTTTCTTT.

V usage is TRBV15 and J usage is TRBJ1-1, with 11 bases matching TRBD1. V lost 5 bases, J lost 4 bases, and 3 bases stayed unmatched. The CDR3 sequence is 14 residues long. Germline CDR1 LNHNV, CDR2 YYDKDF (reference sequence). CDR3 bases: TGTGCCACCAGCGGACAGGGGGCAGGCACTGAAGCTTTCTTT. Translating gives CATSGQGAGTEAFF.

The chain recombines TRBV19 with TRBJ2-1; weak D call: TRBD1 (6 bases). The CDR3 is made up of 12 amino acids. The germline V and J ends were trimmed by 5 bases and 11 bases, with 13 bases remaining between them. The germline CDR1 and CDR2 sequences are LNHDA and SQIVND (reference sequence). Written as DNA, the CDR3 is TGTGCCAGTAGTCAGAACAGGGAGAAGCAGTTCTTC. Its protein product is CASSQNREKQFF. Full variable domain (rest looked up from reference TRBV19 and TRBJ2-1): DGGITQSPKYLFRKEGQNVTLSCEQNLNHDAMYWYRQDPGQGLRLIYYSQIVNDFQKGDIAEGYSVSREKKESFPLTVTSAQKNPTAFYLCASSQNREKQFFGPGTRLTVL.